Following are 8 T cell receptor beta chains from one sample sequenced in a study of blood T cell repertoires in COVID-19. Sequencing was performed with immunoSEQ multiplex PCR; in TCRdb, only in-frame clones are kept and a portion is missing. The sample lists roughly 77,000 clones; 88% were seen once. Sequenced sample: peripheral blood. The receptors come from a human donor in a cohort sampled during active COVID-19.

The chain employs TRBV4-1 and TRBJ2-2, with 8 positions matching TRBD2. Losses at the gene ends were 0 bases for V and 4 bases for J; bases not matched to a gene: 4. CDR3 length: 16 amino acids. Germline V gene data show CDR1 as MGHRA and CDR2 as YSYEKL. This CDR3 is CASSQEGGGPTGELFF. The CDR3 DNA reads TGCGCCAGCAGCCAAGAAGGCGGGGGGCCCACCGGGGAGCTGTTTTTT.

The chain has TRBV9 and TRBJ2-2; D ambiguous. The ends were cut back, 0 bases at V and 0 bases at J, with 9 bases in the middle. This CDR3 is built from 16 residues. The germline CDR1 and CDR2 sequences are SGDLS and YYNGEE. The CDR3, as DNA: TGTGCCAGCAGCGTAGTAGCATCCGCGAACACCGGGGAGCTGTTTTTT. Protein: CASSVVASANTGELFF.

The V and J genes are TRBV5-4 and TRBJ2-3, with D possibly being TRBD1 (5 bases). V lost 4 bases and J 7 bases, leaving 10 bases between the germline ends. Germline lookup yields CDR1 SGHNT and CDR2 YYREEE (reference sequence). The CDR3 runs 12 residues. CDR3 DNA sequence: TGTGCCAGCAGCCCTGACAGATATACGCAGTATTTT. Translation: CASSPDRYTQYF.

The rearrangement uses TRBV28 and TRBJ2-1; tentatively, D is TRBD1 (6 bases). CDR1 is MDHEN and CDR2 is SYDVKM in the germline V gene. The CDR3 is made up of 12 amino acids. Trimming left V 5 bases short and J 10 bases short, with 12 bases between. The CDR3 bases are TGTGCCAGCAGTCAAGGGGGTTGGGAGCAGTTCTTC. It is translated as CASSQGGWEQFF.

This clone was seen a few times. The chain employs TRBV11-3 and TRBJ2-1, with D possibly matching TRBD2 (5 bases). Trimming stripped 5 bases from V and 6 bases from J, with 11 bases between. CDR1 and CDR2 (germline): SGHNT, YENEEA. The CDR3 consists of 13 residues. The CDR3 nucleotides read TGTGCCAGCAGCGCGGACTTGGGCAATGAGCAGTTCTTC. Amino acid sequence: CASSADLGNEQFF. Filled out from reference TRBV11-3 and TRBJ2-1, the complete variable domain reads EAGVVQSPRYKIIEKKQPVAFWCNPISGHNTLYWYLQNLGQGPELLIRYENEEAVDDSQLPKDRFSAERLKGVDSTLKIQPAELGDSAVYLCASSADLGNEQFFGPGTRLTVL.

The rearrangement links TRBV5-1 to TRBJ2-2; possibly TRBD2 for D (7 bases). The CDR3 spans 15 residues. With 4 bases removed from V and 5 bases from J, the gap between germline ends came to 15 bases. CDR1 and CDR2 (germline): SGHRS, YFSETQ. CDR3 nucleotide sequence: TGCGCCAGCAGCCAAGCGGGACACTTAACCGGGGAGCTGTTTTTT. Protein: CASSQAGHLTGELFF.

This sequence joins TRBV6-4 and TRBJ1-1, with TRBD1 identical over 9 bases. V lost 5 bases, J lost 3 bases, and 7 bases stayed unmatched. The V gene's germline CDR1 is MRHNA and CDR2 SNTAGT. CDR3 length equals 15 residues. The CDR3 protein is CASSHRGLSDTEAFF. Here the CDR3 DNA reads TGTGCCAGCAGTCACAGGGGGCTATCGGACACTGAAGCTTTCTTT.

V gene TRBV5-4 combines with J gene TRBJ2-5, with 7 bases identical to TRBD2. The CDR3 contains 15 residues. V gave up 4 bases and J gave up 4 bases; unmatched junction bases: 10. Germline V gives CDR1 SGHNT, CDR2 YYREEE (reference sequence). The CDR3 bases are TGTGCCAGCAGCCCTACCCAGGGAGGGATAGAGACCCAGTACTTC. Translation: CASSPTQGGIETQYF. Looking up the rest from reference TRBV5-4 and TRBJ2-5 gives the full variable domain: ETGVTQSPTHLIKTRGQQVTLRCSSQSGHNTVSWYQQALGQGPQFIFQYYREEENGRGNFPPRFSGLQFPNYSSELNVNALELDDSALYLCASSPTQGGIETQYFGPGTRLLVL.